The 14 T cell receptor beta chains below come from one sample, sequenced in a study of prognosis after radiotherapy for stage I lung cancer. Two rounds of multiplex PCR amplified TCR beta CDR3 from genomic DNA. With primers specific to each TRBV and TRBJ gene, the first-round PCR was performed. TCRdb fed the multiplex PCR reads into MiXCR, producing one record per CDR3 protein. Among some 27,000 distinct CDR3 sequences listed, around two fifths were seen once. The specimen comprised PBMCs, sampled before or after stereotactic body radiation therapy (not recorded which). These receptors were obtained from a donor of 50 years or more with non-small cell lung cancer.

About this clonotype itself: A far larger clone is only one base removed, so a read error is likely. The chain recombines TRBV6-4 with TRBJ1-5; D gene unclear. Germline CDR1 is MRHNA and CDR2 is SNTAGT. This CDR3 comprises 13 residues. In DNA, the CDR3 is TGTTCCAGCAGTTACCGGGGCAATCAGCCCCAGCATTTT. Encoded protein: CSSSYRGNQPQHF.

In regard to this clonotype: A far larger clone is only one base removed, so a read error is likely. V is TRBV6-2 or TRBV6-3 and J is TRBJ2-3; D remains unclear. V gave up 6 bases and J gave up 3 bases, with 4 bases separating them. Germline V gene lookup returns CDR1 MNHEY and CDR2 SVGEGT. This CDR3 comprises 11 residues. Here the CDR3 DNA reads TGTGCCAGCAGGTGGACAGATACGCAGTATTTT. This codes for CASRWTDTQYF.

This clonotype came up many times. The chain links TRBV5-1 to TRBJ1-1; D is ambiguous. The CDR3 covers 14 residues. The germline V gene has CDR1 SGHRS and CDR2 YFSETQ. Trimming cost V 0 bases and J 1 base, with 7 bases left between them. CDR3 DNA sequence: TGCGCCAGCAGCTTGGAGTCAGCGAACACTGAAGCTTTCTTT. This translates into CASSLESANTEAFF.

This clonotype was counted ten times or more. This rearrangement joins TRBV19 to TRBJ2-2; 10 bases align to TRBD2. With V trimmed by 3 bases and J by 3 bases, 4 bases remained unmatched. CDR1 is LNHDA and CDR2 is SQIVND in the germline V gene (reference sequence). The CDR3 runs to 16 residues. CDR3 bases: TGTGCCAGTAGTATCAGAGCGGGGGGGCACACCGGGGAGCTGTTTTTT. Its translation: CASSIRAGGHTGELFF.

This clonotype came up many times. This chain uses TRBV7-2 with TRBJ2-7, with D uncertain. CDR3 size: 14 residues. The V and J ends lost 4 bases and 5 bases respectively, with 15 bases between them. The germline V gene encodes CDR1 SGHTA and CDR2 FQGNSA. In DNA form, the CDR3 reads TGTGCCAGCAGCTCATCGGGTCTTGGGAACGAGCAGTACTTC. Encoded protein: CASSSSGLGNEQYF.

This clonotype was counted ten times or more. Germline and junction disagree at one end, which may indicate a read error. The V call is TRBV7-2, the J call TRBJ2-1; D might be TRBD2 (6 bases). The length of the CDR3 is 13 residues. Germline values: CDR1 SGHTA, CDR2 FQGNSA. The CDR3 reads CASSKNPASDPVF. The CDR3, as DNA: TGTGCCAGCAGCAAGAACCCGGCTAGCGACCCGGTCTTC.

This chain links TRBV7-2 with TRBJ2-2, with D unresolved. V was pared by 8 bases and J by 4 bases, with 20 bases between. Germline V CDR1 and CDR2: SGHTA, FQGNSA. The CDR3 sequence is 16 residues long. DNA of the CDR3: TGTGCCAGCGGACCCTCCGGAAGTACAGTCACCGGGGAGCTGTTTTTT. It specifies CASGPSGSTVTGELFF.

The V call is TRBV7-8, the J call TRBJ2-2, with D uncertain. CDR3 size: 15 residues. Germline V gene sequence: CDR1 SGHVS, CDR2 FQNEAQ. V was cut by 1 base and J by 1 base, with 7 bases left in between. The CDR3 protein is CASSLVSVNTGELFF. The CDR3 DNA is TGTGCCAGCAGCTTAGTCAGCGTGAACACCGGGGAGCTGTTTTTT.

This chain connects TRBV28 to TRBJ1-5; no reliable D call. Trimming removed 7 bases from V and 3 bases from J, with 16 bases in between. Germline V CDR1 and CDR2: MDHEN, SYDVKM. There are 15 residues in the CDR3. DNA for the CDR3: TGTGCCAGCACTCTCCCCGAAGGCCTCAATCAGCCCCAGCATTTT. The encoded protein is CASTLPEGLNQPQHF.

This sequence joins TRBV28 and TRBJ1-5, with D perhaps matching TRBD1 (6 bases). V was clipped by 7 bases and J by 6 bases, with 19 bases between them. CDR1 and CDR2 from the germline V gene are MDHEN and SYDVKM. The CDR3 is 15 residues long. CDR3 nucleotides: TGTGCCAGCAACACTGTGTCAGGGGAGGGTCAGCCCCAGCATTTT. It yields the protein CASNTVSGEGQPQHF. Drawing the rest from reference TRBV28 and TRBJ1-5, the complete variable domain is DVKVTQSSRYLVKRTGEKVFLECVQDMDHENMFWYRQDPGLGLRLIYFSYDVKMKEKGDIPEGYSVSREKKERFSLILESASTNQTSMYLCASNTVSGEGQPQHFGDGTRLSIL.

This clonotype has at least ten counts. The rearrangement links TRBV19 to TRBJ2-1, with TRBD2 identical over 13 bases. The trim removed 5 bases at V and 2 bases at J, leaving 0 bases unmatched. The CDR3 totals 15 residues. Germline CDR1 is LNHDA and CDR2 is SQIVND (reference sequence). The CDR3 nucleotides read TGTGCCAGTAGTGGGACTAGCGGGACCTACAATGAGCAGTTCTTC. Encoded protein: CASSGTSGTYNEQFF.

The table lists this clonotype with many counts. V gene TRBV5-1 combines with J gene TRBJ1-1; D remains unclear. Germline V gene sequence: CDR1 SGHRS, CDR2 YFSETQ. V was trimmed by 5 bases and J by 1 base, leaving 9 bases between them. The CDR3 is made up of 13 amino acids. This CDR3 is CASSSDGNTEAFF. The DNA of the CDR3 is TGCGCCAGCAGTTCGGACGGGAACACTGAAGCTTTCTTT.

This clonotype was picked up a small number of times. A much bigger clone sits one base away, suggesting this may be a read error. The chain employs TRBV6-5 and TRBJ2-5; the D gene is possibly TRBD2 (5 bases). Germline CDR1 reads MNHEY; CDR2 reads SVGAGI. The CDR3 runs to 14 residues. Here the CDR3 reads CVSSYGSPGETQYF. DNA for the CDR3: TGTGTCAGCAGTTACGGCTCCCCGGGGGAGACCCAGTACTTC.

This clonotype was seen many times. The chain combines TRBV2 with TRBJ1-4, with D possibly being TRBD1 (5 bases). In germline, CDR1 is SNHLY, CDR2 FYNNEI. Between the trimmed V and J ends, which lost 6 bases and 3 bases, there was a span of 14 bases. This CDR3 region has 15 residues. Written as DNA, the CDR3 is TGTGCCAGCAGGCGGGGGGGACGGCCTAATGAAAAACTGTTTTTT. It translates to CASRRGGRPNEKLFF.